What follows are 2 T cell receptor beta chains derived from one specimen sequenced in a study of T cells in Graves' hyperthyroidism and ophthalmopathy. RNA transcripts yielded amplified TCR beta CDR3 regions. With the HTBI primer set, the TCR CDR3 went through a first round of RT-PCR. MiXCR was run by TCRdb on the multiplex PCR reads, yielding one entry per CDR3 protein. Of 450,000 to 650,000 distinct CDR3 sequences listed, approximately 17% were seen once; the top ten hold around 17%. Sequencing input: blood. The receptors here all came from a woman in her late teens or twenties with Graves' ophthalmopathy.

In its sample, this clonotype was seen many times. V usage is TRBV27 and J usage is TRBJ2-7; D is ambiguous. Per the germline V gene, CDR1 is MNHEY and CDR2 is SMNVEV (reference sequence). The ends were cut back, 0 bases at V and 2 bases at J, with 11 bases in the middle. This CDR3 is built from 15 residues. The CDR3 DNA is TGTGCCAGCAGTTTATCGGCGCTCCGGCCCTACGAGCAGTACTTC. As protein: CASSLSALRPYEQYF.

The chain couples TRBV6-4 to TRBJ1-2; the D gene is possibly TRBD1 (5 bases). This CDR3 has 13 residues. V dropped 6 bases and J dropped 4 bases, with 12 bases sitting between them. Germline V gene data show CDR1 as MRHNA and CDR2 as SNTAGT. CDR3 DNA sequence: TGTGCCAGCAGGGGACGGCATGGCTATGGCTACACCTTC. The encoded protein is CASRGRHGYGYTF.